This T cell receptor (beta chain) was sequenced during a study of T cells in Graves' hyperthyroidism and ophthalmopathy. The CDR3 regions of TCR beta were amplified from RNA transcripts. The HTBI primer set was used in a first-round RT-PCR of the TCR CDR3. TCRdb re-analysed the multiplex PCR reads in MiXCR, keeping a single row per CDR3 protein. The sample yields about half a million distinct CDR3 sequences, around 20% seen once. The table lists this clonotype with many counts. The CDR3 has 14 amino acids. Germline loops: CDR1 LGHDT, CDR2 YNNKEL (reference sequence). Trimming took off 0 bases at V and 5 bases at J, with 10 bases between the two ends.

This clonotype was sampled from a man between 18 and 35 years old with Graves' hyperthyroidism. The sequenced sample consisted of blood. This sequence joins TRBV3-1 and TRBJ1-1, with D perhaps matching TRBD1 (5 bases). CDR3 amino acids: CASSQEAGRTEAFF. CDR3 in DNA: TGTGCCAGCAGCCAAGAGGCGGGGCGGACTGAAGCTTTCTTT.